The table lists the clone carrying this T cell receptor beta chain with many counts. The data belong to a study of blood T cell repertoires in COVID-19. The protocol was immunoSEQ multiplex PCR, while the TCRdb copy is restricted to in-frame clones and leaves out a portion. The sample contains 250,000 to 350,000 clones, approximately 90% of which appear only once. Germline V gene lookup returns CDR1 SEHNR and CDR2 FQNEAQ (reference sequence). The CDR3 has 12 amino acids. V dropped 8 bases and J dropped 5 bases, with 13 bases sitting between them. Residents of about two dozen US areas, aged roughly 18 to 89 years, made up the participants.

Material: PBMCs or T cells enriched from blood (not recorded which). The sequence was obtained from a woman aged 30 to 39 who had recovered from COVID-19. V and J are TRBV7-9 and TRBJ2-7, with D possibly TRBD1 on 5 matching bases. The CDR3 bases are TGTGCCAGCGCGAATTTGGGGCACGAGCAGTACTTC. Translating it yields CASANLGHEQYF.